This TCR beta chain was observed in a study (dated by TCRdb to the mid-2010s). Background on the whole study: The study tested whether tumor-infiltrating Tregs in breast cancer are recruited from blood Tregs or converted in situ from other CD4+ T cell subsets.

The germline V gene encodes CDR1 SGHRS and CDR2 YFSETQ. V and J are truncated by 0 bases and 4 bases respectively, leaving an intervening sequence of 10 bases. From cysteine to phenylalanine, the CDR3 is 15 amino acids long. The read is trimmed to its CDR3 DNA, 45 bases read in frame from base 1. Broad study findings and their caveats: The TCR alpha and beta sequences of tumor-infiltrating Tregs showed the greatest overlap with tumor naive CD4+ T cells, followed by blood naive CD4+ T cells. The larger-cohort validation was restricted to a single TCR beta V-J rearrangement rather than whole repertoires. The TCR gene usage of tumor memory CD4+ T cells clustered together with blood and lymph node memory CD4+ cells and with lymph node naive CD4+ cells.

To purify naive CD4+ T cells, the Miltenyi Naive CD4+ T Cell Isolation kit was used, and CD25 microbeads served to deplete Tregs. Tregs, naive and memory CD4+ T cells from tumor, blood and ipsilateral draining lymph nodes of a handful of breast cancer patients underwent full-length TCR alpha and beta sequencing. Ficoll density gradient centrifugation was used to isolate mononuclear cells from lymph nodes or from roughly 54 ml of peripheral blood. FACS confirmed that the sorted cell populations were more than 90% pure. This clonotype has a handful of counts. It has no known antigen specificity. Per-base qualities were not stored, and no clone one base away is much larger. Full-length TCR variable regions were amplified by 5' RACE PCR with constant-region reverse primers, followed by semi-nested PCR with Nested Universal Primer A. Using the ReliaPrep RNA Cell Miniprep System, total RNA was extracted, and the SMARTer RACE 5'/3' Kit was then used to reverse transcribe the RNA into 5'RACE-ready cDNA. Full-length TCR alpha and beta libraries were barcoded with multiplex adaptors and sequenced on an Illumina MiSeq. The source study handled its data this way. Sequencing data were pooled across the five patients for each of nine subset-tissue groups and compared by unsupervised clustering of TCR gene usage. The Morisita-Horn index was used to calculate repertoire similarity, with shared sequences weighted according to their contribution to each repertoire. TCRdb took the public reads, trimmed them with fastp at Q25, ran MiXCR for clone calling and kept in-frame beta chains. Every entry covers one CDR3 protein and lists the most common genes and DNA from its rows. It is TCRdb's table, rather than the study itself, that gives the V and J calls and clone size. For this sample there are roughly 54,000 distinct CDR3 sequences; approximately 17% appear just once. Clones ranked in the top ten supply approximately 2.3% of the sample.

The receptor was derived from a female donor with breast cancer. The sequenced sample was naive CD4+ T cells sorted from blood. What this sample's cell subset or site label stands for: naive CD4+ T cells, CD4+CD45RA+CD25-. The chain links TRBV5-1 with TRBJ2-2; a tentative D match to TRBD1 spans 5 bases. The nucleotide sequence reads TGCGCCAGCAGCTTGGCCCAGGGAAGCACCGGGGAGCTGTTTTTT. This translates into CASSLAQGSTGELFF.